This T cell receptor (beta chain) appears in the sequencing data of a study of regulatory T cells in long-lasting Graves disease. For TCR beta, libraries came from iRepertoire HTBI primers and Arm-PCR of CDR3 regions. A single record per CDR3 protein comes from TCRdb applying MiXCR to the multiplex PCR reads. The sample lists around 460,000 distinct CDR3 sequences, around 15% seen once, with over 15% in the top ten. Time point given: newly diagnosed GD, antithyroid drugs for less than 3 months. PBMC RNA was the source of the TCR library. Trimming pared 1 base from V and 4 bases from J, leaving 7 bases between. There are 14 residues in the CDR3. Germline V lookup: CDR1 LGHDT, CDR2 YNNKEL (reference sequence). This clonotype was observed a handful of times. Another study also made use of these data, one on T cells in Graves' hyperthyroidism and ophthalmopathy.

The sequencing used peripheral blood mononuclear cells (PBMCs), collected at new diagnosis, from a patient treated with antithyroid drugs. J is TRBJ2-2 and V is TRBV3-1; no firm D call. The receptor's source is a woman aged 45-59 years with Graves disease. In DNA, the CDR3 is TGTGCCAGCAGCCAAGGGTACTCCACCGGGGAGCTGTTTTTT. This encodes CASSQGYSTGELFF.